This TCR beta chain was found in a study of blood T cell repertoires in COVID-19. As originally analysed: Amplification of reference gene primers provided the estimated nucleated cell counts. Sequenced by immunoSEQ multiplex PCR; TCRdb stores in-frame clones only, minus some. Clone size and the V and J calls come from that table; the DNA yielded D and trimming. This sample yields roughly 200,000 clones, of which nearly 90% are seen a single time; 9.5% to 15% belongs to the top ten. Germline CDR1 reads KGHSH; CDR2 reads LQKENI. The germline V and J ends were trimmed by 2 bases and 4 bases, with 9 bases remaining between them. The CDR3 sequence is 14 residues long.

The gene calls are TRBV18 and TRBJ1-3; TRBD1 might be the D (5 bases). The sequence was obtained from a woman aged 18-30 years who had recovered from COVID-19. Material: peripheral blood. CDR3 region: CASSPSTGGNTIYF. The DNA for the CDR3 is TGTGCCAGCTCACCAAGCACAGGAGGAAACACCATATATTTT.